A selection of T cell receptor beta chains follows, all from one sample in a study of shared clonotypes between healthy human individuals. Only in-frame clones appear in the TCRdb table, and some are missing; sequencing was by immunoSEQ multiplex PCR. The sample has 2 million to 2.5 million clones, over 85% seen once. The sequenced sample consisted of naive CD8+ T cells sorted from blood. All receptors derive from a man younger than 35 in good health. Each CDR3 is given with its conserved first and last residue. D genes are given only for firm matches. Not all rows give a size; the values are once, few, many and, for expanded clones, a class.

V gene	D gene	clone size	J gene	CDR3 protein	CDR3 DNA
TRBV5-4	.	.	TRBJ1-2	CASSLGQGSYGYTF	TGTGCCAGCAGCTTAGGGCAGGGGTCGTATGGCTACACCTTC
TRBV11-2	.	.	TRBJ1-1	CASSLTWVMNTEAFF	TGTGCCAGCAGCCTTACTTGGGTAATGAACACTGAAGCTTTCTTT
TRBV27	.	.	TRBJ2-1	CASSLSDLSSYNEQFF	TGTGCCAGCAGTTTATCAGACCTAAGCTCCTACAATGAGCAGTTCTTC
TRBV7-9	TRBD1	.	TRBJ2-7	CASSSKETGDAYEQYF	TGTGCCAGCAGCTCCAAAGAGACAGGGGATGCCTACGAGCAGTACTTC
TRBV29-1	.	.	TRBJ2-7	CSVTPPGNYEQYF	TGCAGCGTGACTCCCCCGGGAAACTACGAGCAGTACTTC
TRBV5-6	.	.	TRBJ2-5	CATRNFLAENREETQYF	TGTGCCACCCGAAATTTTCTGGCGGAAAATAGGGAGGAGACCCAGTACTTC
TRBV9	.	.	TRBJ1-1	CASRPGDSNTEAFF	TGTGCCAGCCGCCCAGGGGACTCGAACACTGAAGCTTTCTTT
TRBV6-6	.	once	TRBJ2-7	CASSYFQGSYEQYF	TGTGCCAGCAGTTACTTTCAGGGTTCCTACGAGCAGTACTTC
TRBV6-5	TRBD2	.	TRBJ2-5	CASSYGGGPGETQYF	TGTGCCAGCAGTTATGGGGGAGGGCCGGGGGAGACCCAGTACTTC
TRBV27	.	.	TRBJ2-2	CASSLSPSSGELFF	TGTGCCAGCAGTTTATCGCCTAGTTCCGGGGAGCTGTTTTTT
TRBV4-1	TRBD1	.	TRBJ2-7	CASSSQTGTVAVEQYF	TGCGCCAGCAGTTCCCAAACCGGGACAGTCGCCGTCGAGCAGTACTTC
TRBV4-1	.	.	TRBJ1-5	CASSQIGGGGNQPQHF	TGCGCCAGCAGCCAAATAGGGGGGGGTGGCAATCAGCCCCAGCATTTT
TRBV7-2	TRBD2	.	TRBJ2-7	CASSFTGWGGSTYEQYF	TGTGCCAGCAGCTTTACGGGGTGGGGCGGGAGTACCTACGAGCAGTACTTC
TRBV25-1	TRBD1	.	TRBJ2-5	CASSVDRGLGETQYF	TGTGCCAGCAGTGTAGACAGGGGGCTCGGAGAGACCCAGTACTTC
TRBV27	TRBD1	.	TRBJ1-4	CASSWTGGEKLFF	TGTGCCAGCAGCTGGACAGGGGGTGAAAAACTGTTTTTT
TRBV28	.	.	TRBJ2-7	CASSSSSGLRVEYEQYF	TGTGCCAGCAGCTCAAGCTCGGGCCTTAGGGTTGAATACGAGCAGTACTTC
TRBV19	TRBD1	.	TRBJ1-6	CASSALTGDASPLHF	TGTGCCAGTAGTGCCCTGACAGGGGATGCTTCACCCCTCCACTTT
TRBV6-6	.	.	TRBJ2-7	CASSYSSSYEQYF	TGTGCCAGCAGTTACTCGAGCAGCTACGAGCAGTACTTC
TRBV7-8	TRBD1	.	TRBJ2-3	CASSLGGQGGTDTQYF	TGTGCCAGCAGCTTAGGGGGACAGGGAGGCACAGATACGCAGTATTTT
TRBV4-1	TRBD2	.	TRBJ2-7	CASSQEWLAGGSSYEQYF	TGCGCCAGCAGCCAAGAGTGGCTAGCGGGGGGGAGCTCCTACGAGCAGTACTTC
TRBV6-5	.	once	TRBJ2-7	CASSITGDKQYF	TGTGCCAGCAGCATCACTGGGGATAAGCAGTACTTC
TRBV5-6	.	.	TRBJ2-5	CASSLEDRQETQYF	TGTGCCAGCAGCTTGGAAGACAGGCAAGAGACCCAGTACTTC
TRBV6-5	TRBD1	.	TRBJ1-3	CASRRQGASGNTIYF	TGTGCCAGCAGGCGACAGGGGGCGTCCGGAAACACCATATATTTT
TRBV10-3	.	.	TRBJ2-7	CAISEVGASYEQYF	TGTGCCATCAGTGAAGTAGGCGCCTCCTACGAGCAGTACTTC
TRBV5-1	TRBD2	.	TRBJ2-1	CASSLHLSRGGDEQFF	TGCGCCAGCAGCCTCCACTTGTCGCGGGGGGGCGATGAGCAGTTCTTC
TRBV5-6	TRBD1	.	TRBJ2-7	CASSFSTGTYEQYF	TGTGCCAGCAGCTTCTCGACAGGGACCTACGAGCAGTACTTC
TRBV10-1	TRBD2	.	TRBJ2-3	CASSDREGPTDTQYF	TGCGCCAGCAGTGATCGGGAGGGCCCGACAGATACGCAGTATTTT
TRBV6-1	.	.	TRBJ2-7	CASSWTAPGEQYF	TGTGCCAGCAGTTGGACAGCCCCTGGCGAGCAGTACTTC
TRBV5-4	.	once	TRBJ2-7	CASSLGGYYEQYF	TGTGCCAGCAGCTTGGGCGGGTACTACGAGCAGTACTTC
TRBV2	.	.	TRBJ2-1	CASSPGASYNEQFF	TGTGCCAGCAGTCCCGGGGCGTCCTACAATGAGCAGTTCTTC
TRBV27	.	.	TRBJ1-6	CASSLSPGAGNSPLHF	TGTGCCAGCAGTTTGTCCCCAGGGGCAGGTAATTCACCCCTCCACTTT
TRBV28	TRBD1	.	TRBJ2-7	CASRRPGQGAHEQYF	TGTGCCAGCAGGCGACCGGGACAGGGGGCTCACGAGCAGTACTTC
TRBV7-8	.	.	TRBJ2-1	CASSPSMEGFNYNEQFF	TGTGCCAGCAGCCCCAGTATGGAGGGGTTTAACTACAATGAGCAGTTCTTC
TRBV6-1	.	.	TRBJ1-6	CASSKLQGNNSPLHF	TGTGCCAGCAGCAAATTACAGGGAAATAATTCACCCCTCCACTTT
TRBV11-2	TRBD2	.	TRBJ2-1	CASSFIGASGGTYNEQFF	TGTGCCAGCAGCTTCATTGGGGCTAGCGGGGGGACCTACAATGAGCAGTTCTTC
TRBV27	.	.	TRBJ2-5	CASSLGTQGETQYF	TGTGCCAGCAGTCTCGGGACTCAGGGGGAGACCCAGTACTTC
TRBV5-1	TRBD2	.	TRBJ2-1	CASSFGLAGYNEQFF	TGCGCCAGCAGCTTTGGACTAGCGGGCTACAATGAGCAGTTCTTC
TRBV11-2	.	.	TRBJ1-2	CASSLMTDGVGYTF	TGTGCCAGCAGCTTAATGACTGACGGAGTAGGCTACACCTTC
TRBV7-8	TRBD2	.	TRBJ2-1	CASSLLSLAGESEQFF	TGTGCCAGCAGCTTATTATCCCTAGCGGGAGAAAGTGAGCAGTTCTTC
TRBV14	.	once	TRBJ1-3	CASSQSGLAGNTIYF	TGTGCCAGCAGCCAATCCGGCCTCGCGGGAAACACCATATATTTT
TRBV27	.	.	TRBJ1-2	CASSSGGGTGDYGYTF	TGTGCCAGCAGTTCCGGGGGAGGCACGGGAGACTATGGCTACACCTTC
TRBV27	.	.	TRBJ1-5	CASSLIGFSQPQHF	TGTGCCAGCAGTTTAATAGGGTTTAGTCAGCCCCAGCATTTT
TRBV7-9	.	.	TRBJ1-6	CASSSRVHNSPLHF	TGTGCCAGCAGCTCCCGGGTTCATAATTCACCCCTCCACTTT
TRBV6-1	.	.	TRBJ1-1	CASGVGTFMNTEAFF	TGTGCCAGCGGGGTCGGCACATTCATGAACACTGAAGCTTTCTTT
TRBV28	.	.	TRBJ2-1	CASSPLGGPYNEQFF	TGTGCCAGCAGCCCCCTGGGGGGCCCCTACAATGAGCAGTTCTTC